The clone carrying this T cell receptor (beta chain) occurred once. The germline V gene has CDR1 LNHDA and CDR2 SQIVND (reference sequence). The CDR3 loop spans 21 amino acids. The ends lost 6 bases at V and 4 bases at J; junction bases unmatched: 26. The data belong to a study of blood T cell repertoires in COVID-19. Sequencing was performed with immunoSEQ multiplex PCR; in TCRdb, only in-frame clones are kept and a portion is missing. The sample comprises some 390,000 clones, around 91% of which are singletons, and roughly 1.1% rests with the top ten. The cohort comprised adults aged about 18 to 90 years residing in about two dozen US areas.

The source material was PBMCs or T cells enriched from blood (not recorded which). This clonotype originated in a man aged 30 to 45 who had recovered from COVID-19. The gene calls are TRBV19 and TRBJ1-5, with 8 bases that match TRBD1. The CDR3 reads CASRFNTGPPRGRVGNQPQHF. CDR3 in DNA: TGTGCCAGTAGATTCAATACGGGCCCCCCCAGGGGGCGAGTAGGAAATCAGCCCCAGCATTTT.